These 31 T cell receptor beta chains originate from one sample sequenced in a study of OX40 agonist ivuxolimab in advanced cancers. Produced via immunoSEQ multiplex PCR; TCRdb's table is partial and in-frame only. The sample has about 43,000 clones; about 80% are singletons. Sequences were derived from CD4+ or CD8+ T cells sorted from blood, sampled in a trial of the OX40 agonist ivuxolimab. These receptors all stem from an adult with an advanced solid tumor such as melanoma, head and neck, liver or kidney cancer.

This clone was picked up one time. The chain links TRBV4-3 to TRBJ2-6, with 8 bases fitting TRBD1. With 4 bases clipped from V and 4 bases from J, the junction kept 9 bases outside the gene matches. The CDR3 consists of 17 residues. In germline, CDR1 is LGHNA, CDR2 YSLEER. The CDR3 spells CASSRTGPAEGANVLTF. The CDR3 DNA reads TGCGCCAGCAGCCGGACAGGGCCCGCAGAAGGGGCCAACGTCCTGACTTTC.

The CDR3 protein is CASSTPKKLGQGVRGYTF. The DNA for the CDR3 is TGTGCCAGTAGTACCCCAAAAAAACTCGGACAGGGGGTTCGCGGCTACACCTTC. The rearrangement links TRBV19 to TRBJ1-2; TRBD1 agrees at 10 bases. This CDR3 is 18 amino acids long. Germline V gene data show CDR1 as LNHDA and CDR2 as SQIVND (reference sequence). The trim removed 4 bases at V and 8 bases at J, leaving 19 bases unmatched.

This chain joins TRBV15 and TRBJ1-3; D unclear. CDR1 and CDR2 (germline): LNHNV, YYDKDF (reference sequence). V was shortened by 0 bases and J by 0 bases, with 9 bases between the two germline ends. This CDR3 is 16 amino acids long. The CDR3 loop reads CATSRDLAVSGNTIYF. CDR3 in DNA: TGTGCCACCAGCAGAGATCTGGCGGTCTCTGGAAACACCATATATTTT.

J is TRBJ1-5 and V is TRBV7-2, with D tentatively TRBD1 (6 bases). This CDR3 is built from 15 residues. V lost 8 bases to trimming and J lost 4 bases, with 18 bases between them. From germline, CDR1 is SGHTA and CDR2 FQGNSA. The CDR3 loop is CASASTGSWNQPQHF. CDR3 in DNA: TGTGCCAGCGCCTCCACAGGGAGTTGGAATCAGCCCCAGCATTTT.

The chain combines TRBV9 with TRBJ2-2, with TRBD1 identical over 7 bases. This CDR3 contains 16 residues. Germline trimming cut 0 bases from V and 4 bases from J; bases unmatched to any gene: 6. In germline, CDR1 is SGDLS, CDR2 YYNGEE. DNA of the CDR3: TGTGCCAGCAGCGTAGAGGTCAGGGGGACCACCGGGGAGCTGTTTTTT. Its translation: CASSVEVRGTTGELFF.

For this clone: A read error may produce the germline difference seen at one junction end. The rearrangement uses TRBV7-7 and TRBJ2-2; D is ambiguous. The V gene's germline CDR1 is SSHAT and CDR2 FNYEAQ (reference sequence). The length of the CDR3 is 13 residues. The CDR3 bases are TGTGCTAGCAGCTTAATAAGAACCGGGGAGCTGTTTTTT. This codes for CASSLIRTGELFF.

The chain recombines TRBV6-5 with TRBJ1-5, with D possibly matching TRBD1 (5 bases). The CDR3 totals 15 residues. Trimming pared 5 bases from V and 5 bases from J, leaving 16 bases between. Germline loops: CDR1 MNHEY, CDR2 SVGAGI. This CDR3 is CASSLRGAQYQPQHF. CDR3 DNA sequence: TGTGCCAGCAGTCTCCGAGGGGCTCAGTATCAGCCCCAGCATTTT.

The genes are TRBV18 and TRBJ2-4, with a possible D match to TRBD1 (6 bases). Germline V gene lookup returns CDR1 KGHSH and CDR2 LQKENI. This CDR3 is built from 14 residues. Trimming took off 2 bases at V and 4 bases at J, with 9 bases between the two ends. The CDR3 loop is CASSPLGQKNIQYF. CDR3 nucleotides: TGTGCCAGCTCACCATTGGGACAAAAAAACATTCAGTACTTC.

The CDR3 DNA sequence: TGTGCCAGCAGCTTATTTTATGCGTCGTCTAGCGGATACAATGAGCAGTTCTTC. Amino acid sequence: CASSLFYASSSGYNEQFF. The rearrangement uses TRBV7-2 and TRBJ2-1, with TRBD2 matching 7 bases. The V gene end was trimmed by 2 bases and the J gene end by 4 bases; junction bases not matched to a gene: 14. Per the germline V gene, CDR1 is SGHTA and CDR2 is FQGNSA. CDR3 length: 18 residues. The full variable domain, with the rest looked up from reference TRBV7-2 and TRBJ2-1, is GAGVSQSPSNKVTEKGKDVELRCDPISGHTALYWYRQSLGQGLEFLIYFQGNSAPDKSGLPSDRFSAERTGGSVSTLTIQRTQQEDSAVYLCASSLFYASSSGYNEQFFGPGTRLTVL.

The V call is TRBV23-1, the J call TRBJ2-1, with no clear D. TRBV23-1 falls under the ORF class, with uncertain function. This CDR3 contains 13 residues. The V end lost 0 bases, the J end lost 6 bases, and 6 bases lay between the germline ends. The CDR3 DNA sequence: TGCGCCAGCAGTCAATCTACACCCAATGAGCAGTTCTTC. Translation: CASSQSTPNEQFF.

The J gene is TRBJ2-2, the V gene TRBV10-3, with D perhaps TRBD2 (6 bases). Looked up from germline, CDR1 is ENHRY and CDR2 is SYGVKD. Trimming removed 6 bases from V and 8 bases from J, with 13 bases in between. The CDR3 length is 13 residues. CDR3 in amino acids: CAIRRDPAGELFF. CDR3 in DNA: TGTGCCATCAGGCGGGACCCTGCGGGGGAGCTGTTTTTT.

The chain carries TRBV29-1 and TRBJ2-1; TRBD1 aligns across 7 bases. Trimming removed 4 bases from V and 4 bases from J; junction bases left unmatched: 7. Germline V CDR1 and CDR2: SQVTM, ANQGSEA. This CDR3 spans 14 amino acids. CDR3 protein: CSVGGQGEYNEQFF. CDR3 in DNA: TGCAGCGTTGGGGGCCAGGGGGAGTACAATGAGCAGTTCTTC.

V gene TRBV5-1 combines with J gene TRBJ2-7; D tentatively reads TRBD1 or TRBD2 (5 bases each). The CDR3 has 11 residues. V was pared by 5 bases and J by 4 bases, with 7 bases between. The germline gives CDR1 SGHRS, CDR2 YFSETQ. The DNA of the CDR3 is TGCGCCAGCAGGGGGGAGTACGAGCAGTACTTC. Its translation is CASRGEYEQYF.

The rearrangement joins TRBV6-6 to TRBJ2-7; D gene ambiguous. V was cut by 5 bases and J by 4 bases, with 6 bases left in between. Germline lookup yields CDR1 MNHNY and CDR2 SVGAGI (reference sequence). The CDR3 has 11 amino acids. CDR3 loop: CASSGKYEQYF. The CDR3 DNA follows: TGTGCCAGCAGTGGGAAATACGAGCAGTACTTC.

The V and J genes are TRBV7-9 and TRBJ1-1, with unresolved D. The germline V and J ends were trimmed by 3 bases and 2 bases, with 7 bases remaining between them. This CDR3 has 13 amino acids. Per germline, CDR1 SEHNR and CDR2 FQNEAQ (reference sequence). The CDR3, as DNA: TGTGCCAGCAGCTTTTCGGAAAACACTGAAGCTTTCTTT. Amino acid sequence: CASSFSENTEAFF.

The genes are TRBV28 and TRBJ2-5; 8 positions match TRBD1. The junction had 15 bases not matched to a gene; V was cut back by 4 bases and J by 5 bases. The CDR3 extends over 17 amino acids. CDR1 MDHEN and CDR2 SYDVKM come from the germline V gene. The CDR3 bases are TGTGCCAGCAGTTCCCTTACGGGACAGGTTAAGTCGGAGACCCAGTACTTC. This translates into CASSSLTGQVKSETQYF.

This clone appeared once. The CDR3 spells CASSLVSVPAGATDTQYF. CDR3 in DNA: TGTGCCAGCAGCTTGGTCTCCGTCCCGGCAGGGGCCACAGATACGCAGTATTTT. The gene calls are TRBV5-6 and TRBJ2-3; the D gene is possibly TRBD1 (6 bases). CDR3 size: 18 residues. With 0 bases removed from V and 2 bases from J, the gap between germline ends came to 19 bases. Looked up from germline, CDR1 is SGHDT and CDR2 is YYEEEE.

This sequence joins TRBV5-1 and TRBJ2-3; either TRBD1 or TRBD2 may supply D (5 bases each). Deletions cut 4 bases from V and 0 bases from J, with 12 bases between. The CDR3 has 15 amino acids. CDR1 SGHRS and CDR2 YFSETQ come from the germline V gene. Written as DNA, the CDR3 is TGCGCCAGCAGCCCAAGGGACGCCAGCACAGATACGCAGTATTTT. This gives the protein CASSPRDASTDTQYF.

J is TRBJ2-7 and V is TRBV5-1; D is possibly TRBD1 (6 bases). CDR1 and CDR2 from the germline V gene are SGHRS and YFSETQ. V shed 0 bases and J shed 5 bases, with 9 bases lying between them. The CDR3 loop spans 13 amino acids. Here the CDR3 DNA reads TGCGCCAGCAGCTTGGCAGGGGTCCACGAGCAGTACTTC. This sequence encodes CASSLAGVHEQYF. Combining the CDR3 with reference TRBV5-1 and TRBJ2-7 gives the whole variable domain KAGVTQTPRYLIKTRGQQVTLSCSPISGHRSVSWYQQTPGQGLQFLFEYFSETQRNKGNFPGRFSGRQFSNSRSEMNVSTLELGDSALYLCASSLAGVHEQYFGPGTRLTVT.

The gene calls are TRBV6-4 and TRBJ2-3, with 9 bases fitting TRBD2. This CDR3 comprises 15 residues. CDR1 and CDR2 (germline): MRHNA, SNTAGT. The V segment lost 7 bases and the J segment 2 bases; nucleotides outside the gene matches: 7. The CDR3 protein is CASKISGRNTDTQYF. CDR3 bases: TGTGCCAGCAAAATTAGCGGGAGAAACACAGATACGCAGTATTTT.

CDR3 bases: TGTGCCAGGACCTGGGACAGGGGAAACACCGGGGAGCTGTTTTTT. It translates to CARTWDRGNTGELFF. The chain employs TRBV2 and TRBJ2-2; 10 nucleotides align to TRBD1. The germline V gene has CDR1 SNHLY and CDR2 FYNNEI. The V segment lost 9 bases and the J segment 2 bases; nucleotides outside the gene matches: 6. The CDR3 has 15 residues.

The chain couples TRBV4-3 to TRBJ2-5; the match to TRBD2 covers 8 bases. After removal of 3 bases from V and 3 bases from J, the junction contained 9 bases not matched to a gene. The CDR3 consists of 16 residues. From germline, CDR1 is LGHNA and CDR2 YSLEER. DNA of the CDR3: TGCGCCAGCAGCCAGGGTGGACTAGCAACCAAAGAGACCCAGTACTTC. Translation: CASSQGGLATKETQYF.

V and J are TRBV6-6 and TRBJ2-7; the D gene is possibly TRBD2 (5 bases). Trimming pared 7 bases from V and 2 bases from J, leaving 18 bases between. The CDR3 runs 15 residues. Germline CDR1 reads MNHNY; CDR2 reads SVGAGI (reference sequence). The chain's CDR3 is CASTSLEGGTYEQYF. Written as DNA, the CDR3 is TGTGCCAGCACTTCCCTCGAGGGCGGTACCTACGAGCAGTACTTC.

This sequence joins TRBV5-8 and TRBJ2-5, with TRBD2 as a possible D gene (5 bases). The CDR3 covers 16 residues. The V and J ends lost 4 bases and 4 bases respectively, with 20 bases between them. Germline CDR1 SGHTS, CDR2 YDEGEE. CDR3 in amino acids: CASSRGSGLEGETQYF. The CDR3 DNA reads TGTGCCAGCAGCCGGGGATCGGGGTTAGAGGGAGAGACCCAGTACTTC.

The chain links TRBV7-2 to TRBJ1-6; no definite D call. Trimming took off 1 base at V and 9 bases at J, with 13 bases between the two ends. Germline V gene sequence: CDR1 SGHTA, CDR2 FQGNSA. The CDR3 runs to 15 residues. The CDR3, as DNA: TGTGCCAGCAGCTTAGTTCCGGATCGGGCTTCACCCCTCCACTTT. Residues: CASSLVPDRASPLHF.

This clone was seen a handful of times. The rearrangement joins TRBV19 to TRBJ2-4, with D possibly matching TRBD1 (6 bases). Trimming took 3 bases from V and 9 from J, leaving 15 bases between them. The CDR3 extends over 14 amino acids. The germline gives CDR1 LNHDA, CDR2 SQIVND (reference sequence). The CDR3 protein is CASSIREQGGIQYF. CDR3 coding DNA: TGTGCCAGTAGTATTAGGGAACAGGGTGGCATTCAGTACTTC.

The rearrangement uses TRBV7-6 and TRBJ2-2, with D possibly TRBD1 on 6 matching bases. V gave up 1 base and J gave up 4 bases, with 10 bases separating them. Germline CDR1 reads SGHVS; CDR2 reads FNYEAQ. CDR3 size: 15 residues. This chain's CDR3 is CASSLVRGSTGELFF. For the CDR3, the DNA is TGTGCCAGCAGCTTAGTTAGGGGGAGCACCGGGGAGCTGTTTTTT.

The chain recombines TRBV7-9 with TRBJ1-4, with D unresolved. V was shortened by 0 bases and J by 4 bases, with 9 bases between the two germline ends. In germline, CDR1 is SEHNR, CDR2 FQNEAQ (reference sequence). The length of the CDR3 is 15 residues. The CDR3 bases are TGTGCCAGCAGCTTAGCCCTAGGGTTTAATGAAAAACTGTTTTTT. The encoded protein is CASSLALGFNEKLFF. Combining the CDR3 with reference TRBV7-9 and TRBJ1-4 gives the whole variable domain DTGVSQNPRHKITKRGQNVTFRCDPISEHNRLYWYRQTLGQGPEFLTYFQNEAQLEKSRLLSDRFSAERPKGSFSTLEIQRTEQGDSAMYLCASSLALGFNEKLFFGSGTQLSVL.

The chain joins TRBV20-1 to TRBJ2-7; TRBD2 might be the D (6 bases). Germline CDR1 and CDR2: DFQATT and SNEGSKA (reference sequence). V gave up 7 bases and J gave up 3 bases, with 10 bases separating them. The CDR3 loop spans 11 amino acids. This CDR3 is CSVGTLYEQYF. CDR3 DNA sequence: TGCAGTGTAGGGACTCTCTACGAGCAGTACTTC.

The chain links TRBV30 to TRBJ2-1, with 15 bases matching TRBD2. This CDR3 has 18 residues. The V and J ends lost 2 bases and 7 bases, in that order; junction bases with no gene match: 12. Germline V gene lookup returns CDR1 GTSNPN and CDR2 SVGIG (reference sequence). The CDR3: CAWSTGLAGGRANNEQFF. The CDR3 nucleotides read TGTGCCTGGAGTACCGGACTAGCGGGAGGGCGGGCAAATAATGAGCAGTTCTTC.

The rearrangement links TRBV28 to TRBJ2-5; no clear D. The CDR3 has 13 residues. The germline V gene has CDR1 MDHEN and CDR2 SYDVKM. Trimming removed 8 bases from V and 5 bases from J, with 15 bases in between. CDR3 in DNA: TGTGCCAGCGGAATACTCCTCCCGGAGACCCAGTACTTC. Protein sequence: CASGILLPETQYF.